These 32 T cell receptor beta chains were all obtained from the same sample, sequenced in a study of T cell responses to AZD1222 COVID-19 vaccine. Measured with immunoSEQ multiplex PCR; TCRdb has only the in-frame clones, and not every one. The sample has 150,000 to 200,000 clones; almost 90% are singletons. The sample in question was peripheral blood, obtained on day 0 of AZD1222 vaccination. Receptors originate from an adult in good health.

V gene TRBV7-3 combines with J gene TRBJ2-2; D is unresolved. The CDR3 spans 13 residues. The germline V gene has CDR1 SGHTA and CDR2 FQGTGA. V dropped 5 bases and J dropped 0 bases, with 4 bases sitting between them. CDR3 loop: CASSLPNTGELFF. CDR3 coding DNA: TGTGCCAGCAGCCTACCGAACACCGGGGAGCTGTTTTTT.

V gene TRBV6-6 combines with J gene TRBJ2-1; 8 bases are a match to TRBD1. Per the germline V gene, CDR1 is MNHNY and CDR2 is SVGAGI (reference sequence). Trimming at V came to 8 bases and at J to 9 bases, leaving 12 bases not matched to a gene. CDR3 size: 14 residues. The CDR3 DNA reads TGTGCCAGCCACCGAGGACAGGGATCGGCTGAGCAGTTCTTC. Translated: CASHRGQGSAEQFF.

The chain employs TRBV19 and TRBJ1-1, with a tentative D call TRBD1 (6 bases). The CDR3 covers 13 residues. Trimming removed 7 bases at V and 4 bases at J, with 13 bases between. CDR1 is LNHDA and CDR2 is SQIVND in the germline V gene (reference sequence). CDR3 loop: CASTFQGRTEAFF. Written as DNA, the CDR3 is TGTGCCAGTACCTTCCAGGGGCGCACTGAAGCTTTCTTT.

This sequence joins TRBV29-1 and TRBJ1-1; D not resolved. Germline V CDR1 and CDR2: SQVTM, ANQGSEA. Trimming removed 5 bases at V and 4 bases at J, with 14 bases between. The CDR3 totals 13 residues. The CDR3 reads CSVTTRVTTEAFF. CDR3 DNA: TGCAGCGTTACCACGAGGGTGACCACTGAAGCTTTCTTT.

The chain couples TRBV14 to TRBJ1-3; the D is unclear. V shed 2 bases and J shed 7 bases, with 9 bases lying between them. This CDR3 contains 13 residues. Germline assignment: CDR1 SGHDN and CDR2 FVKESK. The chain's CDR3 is CASSQNHGNTIYF. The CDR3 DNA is TGTGCCAGCAGCCAAAACCATGGGAACACCATATATTTT.

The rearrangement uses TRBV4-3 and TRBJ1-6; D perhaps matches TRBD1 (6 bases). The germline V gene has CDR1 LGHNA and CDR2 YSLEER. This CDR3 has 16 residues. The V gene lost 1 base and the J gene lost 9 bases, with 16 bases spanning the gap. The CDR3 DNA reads TGCGCCAGCAGCCAAGTAGTGGGTACGACAGGTTCACCCCTCCACTTT. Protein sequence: CASSQVVGTTGSPLHF.

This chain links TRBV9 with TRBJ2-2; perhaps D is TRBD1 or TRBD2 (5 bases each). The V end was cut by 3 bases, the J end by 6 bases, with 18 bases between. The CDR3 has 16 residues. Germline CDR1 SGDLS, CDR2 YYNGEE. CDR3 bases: TGTGCCAGCAGCGCGGGTGGGGGACCCCGAGCCGGGGAGCTGTTTTTT. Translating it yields CASSAGGGPRAGELFF.

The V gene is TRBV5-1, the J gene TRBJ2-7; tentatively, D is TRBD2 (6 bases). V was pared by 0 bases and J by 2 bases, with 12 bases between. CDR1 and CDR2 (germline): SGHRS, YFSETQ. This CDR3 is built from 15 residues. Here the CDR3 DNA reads TGCGCCAGCAGCTTGGCGGGAGATTCACCCTACGAGCAGTACTTC. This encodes CASSLAGDSPYEQYF.

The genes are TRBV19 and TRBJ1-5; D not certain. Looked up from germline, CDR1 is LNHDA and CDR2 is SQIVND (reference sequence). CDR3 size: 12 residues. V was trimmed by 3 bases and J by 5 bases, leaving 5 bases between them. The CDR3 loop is CASSIGHQPQHF. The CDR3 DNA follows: TGTGCCAGTAGTATTGGACATCAGCCCCAGCATTTT.

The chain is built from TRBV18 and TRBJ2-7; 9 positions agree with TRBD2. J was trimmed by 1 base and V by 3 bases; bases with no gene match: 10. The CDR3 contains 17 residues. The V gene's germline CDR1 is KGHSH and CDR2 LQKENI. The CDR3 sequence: CASSPREVTSGSYEQYF. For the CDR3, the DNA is TGTGCCAGCTCACCCCGGGAGGTGACTAGCGGATCCTACGAGCAGTACTTC.

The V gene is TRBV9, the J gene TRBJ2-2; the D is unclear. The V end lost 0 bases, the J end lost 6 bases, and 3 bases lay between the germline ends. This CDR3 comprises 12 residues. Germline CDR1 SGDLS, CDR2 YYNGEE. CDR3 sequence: CASSVEAGELFF. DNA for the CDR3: TGTGCCAGCAGCGTAGAAGCCGGGGAGCTGTTTTTT.

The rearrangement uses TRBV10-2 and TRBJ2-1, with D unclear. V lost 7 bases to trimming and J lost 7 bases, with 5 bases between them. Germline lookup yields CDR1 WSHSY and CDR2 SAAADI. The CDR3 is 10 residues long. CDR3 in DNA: TGCGCCAGCATGATGAATGAGCAGTTCTTC. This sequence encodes CASMMNEQFF.

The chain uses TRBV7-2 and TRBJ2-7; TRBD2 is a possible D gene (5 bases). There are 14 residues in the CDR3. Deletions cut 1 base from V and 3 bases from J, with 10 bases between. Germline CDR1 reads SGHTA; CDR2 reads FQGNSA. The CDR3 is CASSLDVGVYEQYF. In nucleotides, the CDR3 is TGTGCCAGCAGCTTAGATGTGGGAGTCTACGAGCAGTACTTC. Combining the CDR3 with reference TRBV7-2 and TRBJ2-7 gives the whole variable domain GAGVSQSPSNKVTEKGKDVELRCDPISGHTALYWYRQSLGQGLEFLIYFQGNSAPDKSGLPSDRFSAERTGGSVSTLTIQRTQQEDSAVYLCASSLDVGVYEQYFGPGTRLTVT.

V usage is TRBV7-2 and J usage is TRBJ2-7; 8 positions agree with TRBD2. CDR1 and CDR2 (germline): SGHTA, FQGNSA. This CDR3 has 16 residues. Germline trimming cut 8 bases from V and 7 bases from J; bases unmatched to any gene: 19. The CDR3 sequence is CTSAPGGLGAILEQYF. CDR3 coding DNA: TGTACCAGCGCACCGGGGGGGCTGGGTGCGATCCTGGAGCAGTACTTC.

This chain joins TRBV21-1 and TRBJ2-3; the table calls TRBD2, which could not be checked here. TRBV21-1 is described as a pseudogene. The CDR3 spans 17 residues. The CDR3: CASSTLTIAGGVDTQYF. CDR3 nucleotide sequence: TGTGCCAGCAGCACCCTGACTATAGCGGGGGGGGTAGATACGCAGTATTTT.

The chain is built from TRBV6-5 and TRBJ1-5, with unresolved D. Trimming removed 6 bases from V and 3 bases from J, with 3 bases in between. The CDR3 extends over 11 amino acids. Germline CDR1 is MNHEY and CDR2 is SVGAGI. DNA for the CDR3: TGTGCCAGCAGGGACAATCAGCCCCAGCATTTT. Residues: CASRDNQPQHF.

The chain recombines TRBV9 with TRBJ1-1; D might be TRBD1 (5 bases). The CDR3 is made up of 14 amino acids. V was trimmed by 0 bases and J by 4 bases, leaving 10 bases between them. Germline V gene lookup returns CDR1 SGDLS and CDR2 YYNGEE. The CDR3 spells CASSVAGGRTEAFF. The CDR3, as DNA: TGTGCCAGCAGCGTAGCGGGGGGTCGCACTGAAGCTTTCTTT.

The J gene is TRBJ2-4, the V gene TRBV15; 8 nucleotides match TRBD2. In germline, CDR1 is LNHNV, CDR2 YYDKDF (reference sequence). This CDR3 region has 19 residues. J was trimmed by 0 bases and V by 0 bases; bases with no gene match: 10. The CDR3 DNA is TGTGCCACCAGCAGAGATTCGGGGGGGGCGGCTCTAGCCAAAAACATTCAGTACTTC. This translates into CATSRDSGGAALAKNIQYF.

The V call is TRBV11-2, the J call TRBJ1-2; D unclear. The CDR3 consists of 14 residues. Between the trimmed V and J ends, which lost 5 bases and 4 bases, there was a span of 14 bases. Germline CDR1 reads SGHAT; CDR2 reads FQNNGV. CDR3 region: CASSPGPRIYGYTF. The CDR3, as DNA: TGTGCCAGCAGCCCCGGACCGAGGATCTATGGCTACACCTTC.

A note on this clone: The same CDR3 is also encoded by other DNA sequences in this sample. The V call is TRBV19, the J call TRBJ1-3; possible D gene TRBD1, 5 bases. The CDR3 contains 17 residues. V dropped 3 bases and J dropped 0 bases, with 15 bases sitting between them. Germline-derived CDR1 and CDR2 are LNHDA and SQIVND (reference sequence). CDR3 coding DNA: TGTGCCAGTAGTATCAGTACAGGTGCTGGCTCTGGAAACACCATATATTTT. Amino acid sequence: CASSISTGAGSGNTIYF.

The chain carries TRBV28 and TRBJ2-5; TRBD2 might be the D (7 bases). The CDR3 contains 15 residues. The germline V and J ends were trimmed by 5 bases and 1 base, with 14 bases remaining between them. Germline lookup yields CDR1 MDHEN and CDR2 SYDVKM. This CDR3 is CASSPAGGAQETQYF. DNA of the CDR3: TGTGCCAGCAGTCCCGCTGGGGGGGCCCAAGAGACCCAGTACTTC.

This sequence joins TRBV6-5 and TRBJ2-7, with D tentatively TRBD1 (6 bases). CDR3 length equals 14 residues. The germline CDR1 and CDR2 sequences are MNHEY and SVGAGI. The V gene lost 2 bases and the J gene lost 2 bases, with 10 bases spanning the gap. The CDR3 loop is CASSYNRETYEQYF. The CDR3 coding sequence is TGTGCCAGCAGTTACAACAGGGAAACCTACGAGCAGTACTTC.

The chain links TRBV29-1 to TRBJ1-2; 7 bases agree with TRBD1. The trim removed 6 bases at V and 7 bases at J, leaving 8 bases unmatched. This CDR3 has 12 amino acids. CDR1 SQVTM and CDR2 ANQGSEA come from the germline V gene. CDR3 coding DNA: TGCAGCGTATGGGACAGCTTACCTGGCTACACCTTC. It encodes CSVWDSLPGYTF. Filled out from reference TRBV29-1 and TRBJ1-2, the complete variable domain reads SAVISQKPSRDICQRGTSLTIQCQVDSQVTMMFWYRQQPGQSLTLIATANQGSEATYESGFVIDKFPISRPNLTFSTLTVSNMSPEDSSIYLCSVWDSLPGYTFGSGTRLTVV.

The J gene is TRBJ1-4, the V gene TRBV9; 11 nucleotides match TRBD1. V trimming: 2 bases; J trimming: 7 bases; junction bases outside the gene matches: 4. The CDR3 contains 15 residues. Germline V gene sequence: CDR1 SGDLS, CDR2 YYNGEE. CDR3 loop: CASSVDRGRSEKLFF. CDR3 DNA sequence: TGTGCCAGCAGCGTGGACAGGGGGCGAAGTGAAAAACTGTTTTTT. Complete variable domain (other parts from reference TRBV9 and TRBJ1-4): DSGVTQTPKHLITATGQRVTLRCSPRSGDLSVYWYQQSLDQGLQFLIQYYNGEERAKGNILERFSAQQFPDLHSELNLSSLELGDSALYFCASSVDRGRSEKLFFGSGTQLSVL.

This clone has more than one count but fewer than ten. The CDR3 nucleotides are TGTGCCAGCAGCCGGACCTACGAGCAGTACTTC. This translates into CASSRTYEQYF. The chain links TRBV6-2 or TRBV6-3 to TRBJ2-7; D is ambiguous. This CDR3 comprises 11 residues. Germline-derived CDR1 and CDR2 are MNHEY and SVGEGT. Trimming left V 6 bases short and J 2 bases short, with 5 bases between.

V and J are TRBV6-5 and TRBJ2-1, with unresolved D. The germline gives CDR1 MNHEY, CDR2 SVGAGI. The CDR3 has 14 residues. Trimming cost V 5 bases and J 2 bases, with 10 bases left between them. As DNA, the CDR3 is TGTGCCAGCAGTCGACATGTAACCTACAATGAGCAGTTCTTC. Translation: CASSRHVTYNEQFF.

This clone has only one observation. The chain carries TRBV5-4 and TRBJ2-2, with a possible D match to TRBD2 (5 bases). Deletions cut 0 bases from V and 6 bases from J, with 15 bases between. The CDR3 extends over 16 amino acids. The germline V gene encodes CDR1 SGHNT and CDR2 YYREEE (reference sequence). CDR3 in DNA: TGTGCCAGCAGCTTGGACGAGGGCCCCAGCGCCGGGGAGCTGTTTTTT. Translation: CASSLDEGPSAGELFF.

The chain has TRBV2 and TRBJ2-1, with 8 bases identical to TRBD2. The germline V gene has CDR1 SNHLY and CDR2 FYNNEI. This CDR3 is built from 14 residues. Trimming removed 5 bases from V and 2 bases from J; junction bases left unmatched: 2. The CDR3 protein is CASSQLAAYNEQFF. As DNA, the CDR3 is TGTGCCAGCAGTCAACTAGCGGCCTACAATGAGCAGTTCTTC. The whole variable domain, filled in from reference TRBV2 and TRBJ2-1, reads EPEVTQTPSHQVTQMGQEVILRCVPISNHLYFYWYRQILGQKVEFLVSFYNNEISEKSEIFDDQFSVERPDGSNFTLKIRSTKLEDSAMYFCASSQLAAYNEQFFGPGTRLTVL.

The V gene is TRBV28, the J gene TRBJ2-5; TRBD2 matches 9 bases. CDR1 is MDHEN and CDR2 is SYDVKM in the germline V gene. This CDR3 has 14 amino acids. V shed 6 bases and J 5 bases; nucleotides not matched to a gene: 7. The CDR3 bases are TGTGCCAGCAGCCCCAGCGGGAGGTCGGAGACCCAGTACTTC. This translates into CASSPSGRSETQYF.

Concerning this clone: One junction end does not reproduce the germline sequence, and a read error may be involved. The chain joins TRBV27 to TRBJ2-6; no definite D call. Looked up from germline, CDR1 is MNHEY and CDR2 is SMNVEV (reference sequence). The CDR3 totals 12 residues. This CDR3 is CASSSGTNVLTF. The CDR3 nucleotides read TGTGCCAGCAGTTCTGGGACCAACGTCCTGACTTTC. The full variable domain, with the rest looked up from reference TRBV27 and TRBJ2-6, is EAQVTQNPRYLITVTGKKLTVTCSQNMNHEYMSWYRQDPGLGLRQIYYSMNVEVTDKGDVPEGYKVSRKEKRNFPLILESPSPNQTSLYFCASSSGTNVLTFGAGSRLTVL.

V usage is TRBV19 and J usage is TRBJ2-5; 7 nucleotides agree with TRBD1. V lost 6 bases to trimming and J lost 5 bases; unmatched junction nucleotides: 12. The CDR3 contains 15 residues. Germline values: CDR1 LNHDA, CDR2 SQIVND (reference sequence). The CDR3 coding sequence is TGTGCCAGTAGGCTCCAACAGGGGTCGGGGGAGACCCAGTACTTC. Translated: CASRLQQGSGETQYF.

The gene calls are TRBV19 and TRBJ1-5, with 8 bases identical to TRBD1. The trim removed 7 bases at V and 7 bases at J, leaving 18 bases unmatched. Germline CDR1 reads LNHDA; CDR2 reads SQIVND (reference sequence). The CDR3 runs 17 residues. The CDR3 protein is CASNYRAGGVYLQPQHF. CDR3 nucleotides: TGTGCCAGTAATTATCGGGCAGGGGGCGTATATTTGCAGCCCCAGCATTTT.